This TCR beta chain appears in the sequencing data of a study of blood T cells in healthy people across ages. Study results and limitations: What prevented conclusive comparison of naive and antigen-experienced cells was that PBMCs were unsorted.

V was clipped by 3 bases and J by 3 bases; unmatched bases: 3. Germline CDR1 DFQATT, CDR2 SNEGSKA (reference sequence). The CDR3 runs 13 residues. Turning to this clonotype: The antigen is unknown.

Using a J-beta primer mix together with a sample-barcoded 5' primer, a second PCR was run for about 7 to 12 cycles. One entry per CDR3 protein results from TCRdb running MiXCR on the 5' RACE reads. The sample includes 1.5 million to 2 million distinct CDR3 sequences, just under 50% of them seen just once. This clonotype was obtained from a woman in her thirties or forties in good health. V usage is TRBV20-1 and J usage is TRBJ2-7; TRBD2 agrees at 9 bases. Sequencing was done on a sample of blood. The CDR3 nucleotides are TGCAGTGCTAGGTCACTAGCGGGCTACGAGCAGTACTTC. It translates to CSARSLAGYEQYF.